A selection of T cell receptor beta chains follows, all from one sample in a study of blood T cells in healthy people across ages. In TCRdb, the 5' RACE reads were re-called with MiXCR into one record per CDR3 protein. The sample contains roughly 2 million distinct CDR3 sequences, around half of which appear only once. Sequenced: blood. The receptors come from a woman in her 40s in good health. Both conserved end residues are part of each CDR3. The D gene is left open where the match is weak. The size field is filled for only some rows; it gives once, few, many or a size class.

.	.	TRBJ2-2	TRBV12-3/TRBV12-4	TGTGCCAGCAGCCCACTTCTAGGGGAGCTGTTTTTT	CASSPLLGELFF
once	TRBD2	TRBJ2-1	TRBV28	TGTGCCAGCAGCCTAGGGCGGGAGCTCTACAATGAGCAGTTCTTC	CASSLGRELYNEQFF
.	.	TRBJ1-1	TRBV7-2	TGTGCCAGCAGCTCCCCCCCTCCGAACACTGAAGCTTTCTTT	CASSSPPPNTEAFF
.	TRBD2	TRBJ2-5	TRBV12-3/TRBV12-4	TGTGCCATCGGACTAGCGGGGGGGAGCCAAGAGACCCAGTACTTC	CAIGLAGGSQETQYF
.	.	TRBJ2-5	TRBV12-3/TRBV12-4	TGTGCCAGCAGCCACGCGGACGGTTACAATGAGCAGTACTTC	CASSHADGYNEQYF
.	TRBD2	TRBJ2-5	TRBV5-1	TGCGCCAGCAGCAGTAGCGGGGGAGACCAAGAGACCCAGTACTTC	CASSSSGGDQETQYF
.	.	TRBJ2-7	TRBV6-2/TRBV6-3	TGTGCCAGCAGCTCAGGGCATATCCTTACCTACGAGCAGTACTTC	CASSSGHILTYEQYF
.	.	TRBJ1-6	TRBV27	TGTGCCAGCAGTTTGGACCGACAGAGAAGCTCCTATAATTCACCCCTCCACTTT	CASSLDRQRSSYNSPLHF
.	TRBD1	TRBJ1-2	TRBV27	TGTGCCAGCAGTTATCGTTTGGACAGGGGGCTTGAGGGCTACACCTTC	CASSYRLDRGLEGYTF
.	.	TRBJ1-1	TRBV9	TGTGCCAGCAGCTCCCCTGGAGGGAACACTGAAGCTTTCTTT	CASSSPGGNTEAFF
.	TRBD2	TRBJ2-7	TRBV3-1	TGTGCCAGCTCTCCCTGGGCGGGACTAGAGGTAAATGAGCAGTACTTC	CASSPWAGLEVNEQYF
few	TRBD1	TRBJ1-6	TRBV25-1	TGTGCCAGCAGTGAGTCGGCGGCAGGGGGCTGGTCACCCCTCCACTTT	CASSESAAGGWSPLHF
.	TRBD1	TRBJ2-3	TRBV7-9	TGTGCCAGCAGCTCCCGGGACAGGAGCACAGATACGCAGTATTTT	CASSSRDRSTDTQYF
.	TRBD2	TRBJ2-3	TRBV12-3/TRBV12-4	TGTGCCAGCAGTTTAAGTCTAGCGGGGAGTGGAGATACGCAGTATTTT	CASSLSLAGSGDTQYF
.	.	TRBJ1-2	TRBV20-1	TGCAGTGCTAGATGGCAACAGGGAGCCGGCTACACCTTC	CSARWQQGAGYTF
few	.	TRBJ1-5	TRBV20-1	TGCAGTGCTAGCGCAGGGGAAAGGGGTCAGCCCCAGCATTTT	CSASAGERGQPQHF
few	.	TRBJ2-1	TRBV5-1	TGCGCCAGCAGCTTGGCGGGGGCGCCGACCTACAATGAGCAGTTCTTC	CASSLAGAPTYNEQFF
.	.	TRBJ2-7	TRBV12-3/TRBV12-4	TGTGCCAACAGTTTCGAGCGATTGTACGAGCAGTACTTC	CANSFERLYEQYF
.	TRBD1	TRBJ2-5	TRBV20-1	TGCAGTGCTACCTGGACGACAGGGTATGAGACCCAGTACTTC	CSATWTTGYETQYF
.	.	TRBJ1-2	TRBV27	TGTGCCAGCACCAGATGGGGGCTGCCGGCCGGCTACACCTTC	CASTRWGLPAGYTF
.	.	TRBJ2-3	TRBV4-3	TGCACCAGCAGCCAAGATGGGCGGCCGAGCACAGATACGCAGTATTTT	CTSSQDGRPSTDTQYF
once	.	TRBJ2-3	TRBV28	TGTGCCAGCAGTTTAGGTGGTCCGGGATCCCCGCATACGCAGTATTTT	CASSLGGPGSPHTQYF
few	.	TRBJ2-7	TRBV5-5	TGTGCCAGCAGCGACGACGCCTACGAGCAGTACTTC	CASSDDAYEQYF
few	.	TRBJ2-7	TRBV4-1	TGCGCCAGCAGCGGCGGAGATGGCAGGGGCAGCCACGAGCAGTACTTC	CASSGGDGRGSHEQYF
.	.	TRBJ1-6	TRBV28	TGTGCCAGCAGCCTAAAGAGCTCCTATAATTCACCCCTCCACTTT	CASSLKSSYNSPLHF
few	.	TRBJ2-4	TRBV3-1	TGTGCCAGCAGCCAAACCGGGACTCGCCTGGGAGGAAACATTCAGTACTTC	CASSQTGTRLGGNIQYF
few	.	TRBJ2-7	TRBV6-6	TGTGCCAGCGCCATAGCAGGGCAGCTCAGCTCCTACGAGCAGTACTTC	CASAIAGQLSSYEQYF
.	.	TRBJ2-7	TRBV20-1	TGCAGTGCTAGGAGCTCGTTGGGGAATCCCTACGAGCAGTACTTC	CSARSSLGNPYEQYF
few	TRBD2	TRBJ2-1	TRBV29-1	TGCAGCGGCACCTTACTAGCGGGGGAATACAACGAGCAGTTCTTC	CSGTLLAGEYNEQFF
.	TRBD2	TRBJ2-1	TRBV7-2	TGTGCCAGCAGCTTAAGTGGGGGAGGACTAGCTATATATGAGCAGTTCTTC	CASSLSGGGLAIYEQFF
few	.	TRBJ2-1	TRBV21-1	TGTGCCAGCAGCAAAGCCTCTGGACAGGGGGCCTACAATGAGCAGTTCTTC	CASSKASGQGAYNEQFF
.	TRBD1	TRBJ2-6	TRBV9	TGTGCCAGCAGCGCCGGGACAGGGGTTGCCTCTGGGGCCAACGTCCTGACTTTC	CASSAGTGVASGANVLTF
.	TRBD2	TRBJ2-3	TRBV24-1	TGTGCCACCAGTGATCCTAGCGGGGGGATCGCAGATACGCAGTATTTT	CATSDPSGGIADTQYF
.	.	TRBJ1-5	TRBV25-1	TGTGCCAGCAGTGAGGGGGAGGGGATCCAGCCCCAGCATTTT	CASSEGEGIQPQHF
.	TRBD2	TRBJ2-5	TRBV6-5	TGTGCCAGCAGTTTTACGGGACTAGCGGGGGGAAGAGAGACCCAGTACTTC	CASSFTGLAGGRETQYF
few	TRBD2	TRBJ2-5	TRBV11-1	TGTGCCAGCAGCACTACCGGGACTAGAGGGCAAGAGACCCAGTACTTC	CASSTTGTRGQETQYF
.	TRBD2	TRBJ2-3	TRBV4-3	TGCGCCAGCAGCCAAGGTAGCGGGACTAGCACAGATACGCAGTATTTT	CASSQGSGTSTDTQYF
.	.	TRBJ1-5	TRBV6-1	TGTGCCAGCAGTGAAAGGGACGGCCAGTATCAGCCCCAGCATTTT	CASSERDGQYQPQHF
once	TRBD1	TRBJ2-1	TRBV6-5	TGTGCCAGCAGTTCAAACACCCCTATCCGGGACAGGGGGAAGGGTGAGCAGTTCTTC	CASSSNTPIRDRGKGEQFF
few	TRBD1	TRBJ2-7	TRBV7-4	TGTGCCAGCAGCTTAGAGCAGGGGGCTCCCTACGAGCAGTACTTC	CASSLEQGAPYEQYF
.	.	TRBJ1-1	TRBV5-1	TGCGCCAGCAGCTTTGACGGTTATGAAGCTTTCTTT	CASSFDGYEAFF
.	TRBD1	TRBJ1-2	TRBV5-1	TGCGCCAGCAGCGCTGCAGGGGGCGGCTATGGCTACACCTTC	CASSAAGGGYGYTF
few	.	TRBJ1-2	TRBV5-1	TGCGCCAGCAGCCCTAGGGAGAACTATGGCTACACCTTC	CASSPRENYGYTF
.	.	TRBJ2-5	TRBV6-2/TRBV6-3	TGTGCCAGCAGTTATATCATGGAGACCCGGTACTTC	CASSYIMETRYF
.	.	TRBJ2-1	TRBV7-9	TGTGCCAGCAGCTTAGTTTCCGCCCGAGACGAGCAGTTCTTC	CASSLVSARDEQFF
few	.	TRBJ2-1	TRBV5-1	TGCGCCAGCAGCTTGGCCCCTATGGCCCTCCGGTCGGGGAATGAGCAGTTCTTC	CASSLAPMALRSGNEQFF